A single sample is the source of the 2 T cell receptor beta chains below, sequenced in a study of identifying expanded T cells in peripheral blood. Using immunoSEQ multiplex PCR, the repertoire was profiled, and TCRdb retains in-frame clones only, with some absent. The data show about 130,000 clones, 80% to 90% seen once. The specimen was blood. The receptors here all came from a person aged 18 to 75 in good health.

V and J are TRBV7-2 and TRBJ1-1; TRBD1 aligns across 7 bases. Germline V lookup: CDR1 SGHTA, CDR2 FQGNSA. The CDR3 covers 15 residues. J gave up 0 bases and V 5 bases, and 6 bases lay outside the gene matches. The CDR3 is CASSLETGLNTEAFF. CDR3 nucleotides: TGTGCCAGCAGCCTAGAGACAGGGTTGAACACTGAAGCTTTCTTT. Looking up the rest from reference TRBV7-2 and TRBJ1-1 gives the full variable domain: GAGVSQSPSNKVTEKGKDVELRCDPISGHTALYWYRQSLGQGLEFLIYFQGNSAPDKSGLPSDRFSAERTGGSVSTLTIQRTQQEDSAVYLCASSLETGLNTEAFFGQGTRLTVV.

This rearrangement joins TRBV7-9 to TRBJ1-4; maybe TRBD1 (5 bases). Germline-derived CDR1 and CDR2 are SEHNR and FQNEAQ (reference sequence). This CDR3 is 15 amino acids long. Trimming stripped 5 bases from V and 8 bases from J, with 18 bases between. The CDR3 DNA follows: TGTGCCAGCAGCGGGGGACTGGACTCGGGCGAAAAACTGTTTTTT. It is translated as CASSGGLDSGEKLFF.